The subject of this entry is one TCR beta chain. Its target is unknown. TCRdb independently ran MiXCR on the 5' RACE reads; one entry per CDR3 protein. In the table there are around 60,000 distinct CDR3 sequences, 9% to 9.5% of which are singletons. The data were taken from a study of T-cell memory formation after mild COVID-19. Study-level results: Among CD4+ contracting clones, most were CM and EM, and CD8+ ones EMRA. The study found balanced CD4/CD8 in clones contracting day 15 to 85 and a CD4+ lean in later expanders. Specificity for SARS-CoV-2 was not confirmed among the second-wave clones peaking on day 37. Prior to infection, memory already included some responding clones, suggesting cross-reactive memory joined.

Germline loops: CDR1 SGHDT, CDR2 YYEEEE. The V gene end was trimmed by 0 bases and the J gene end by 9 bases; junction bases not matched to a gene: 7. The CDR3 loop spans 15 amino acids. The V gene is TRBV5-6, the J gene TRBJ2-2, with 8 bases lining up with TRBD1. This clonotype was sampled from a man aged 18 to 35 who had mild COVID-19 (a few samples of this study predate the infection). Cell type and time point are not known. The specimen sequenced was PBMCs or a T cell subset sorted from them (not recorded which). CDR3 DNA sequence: TGTGCCAGCAGCTTGGGGACAGGGCGACCGAGGGAGCTGTTTTTT. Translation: CASSLGTGRPRELFF.